The 26 T cell receptor beta chains below all came from one sample that was sequenced in a study of shared clonotypes between healthy human individuals. Generated by immunoSEQ multiplex PCR, the TCRdb table keeps only in-frame clones and is missing some. Of about 560,000 clones listed, just over 75% are singletons. Sequencing used PBMCs. These receptors were collected from a woman in her 40s in good health. Some clones in this sample may be carry-over from other donors' samples.

The chain employs TRBV28 and TRBJ2-2; D unclear. The CDR3 has 14 residues. V dropped 6 bases and J dropped 6 bases, with 14 bases sitting between them. The germline gives CDR1 MDHEN, CDR2 SYDVKM. CDR3 coding DNA: TGTGCCAGCAGGCCCCGCCCCCGGGCCGGGGAGCTGTTTTTT. This gives the protein CASRPRPRAGELFF.

The V call is TRBV5-1, the J call TRBJ1-2; D gene unclear. The CDR3 sequence is 15 residues long. V lost 3 bases, J lost 4 bases, and 16 bases lay in between. CDR1 is SGHRS and CDR2 is YFSETQ in the germline V gene. The CDR3 DNA is TGCGCCAGCAGCTCTGGACGGAACCTCGTCTATGGCTACACCTTC. This encodes CASSSGRNLVYGYTF. Together with reference TRBV5-1 and TRBJ1-2, the CDR3 gives the full variable domain: KAGVTQTPRYLIKTRGQQVTLSCSPISGHRSVSWYQQTPGQGLQFLFEYFSETQRNKGNFPGRFSGRQFSNSRSEMNVSTLELGDSALYLCASSSGRNLVYGYTFGSGTRLTVV.

V is TRBV30 and J is TRBJ1-1; no reliable D call. The V gene's germline CDR1 is GTSNPN and CDR2 SVGIG (reference sequence). V gave up 4 bases and J gave up 1 base, with 7 bases separating them. The CDR3 sequence is 12 residues long. The DNA for the CDR3 is TGTGCCTGGACCAAGTGGAACACTGAAGCTTTCTTT. The encoded protein is CAWTKWNTEAFF.

Of note for this clone: A far larger clone is one nucleotide away, so this likely arose from a read error. Other DNA sequences in the same sample also yield this CDR3. This chain links TRBV10-3 with TRBJ2-3, with 16 bases aligning to TRBD2. From germline, CDR1 is ENHRY and CDR2 SYGVKD. The CDR3 is 17 residues long. CDR3 nucleotides: TGTGCCATCAGTGAGAAGGGACTAGCGGGAGGGACAGACACGCAGTATTTT. The encoded protein is CAISEKGLAGGTDTQYF.

V is TRBV10-1 and J is TRBJ2-7; no definite D call. V was trimmed by 6 bases and J by 4 bases, leaving 13 bases between them. The CDR3 is 13 amino acids. Germline CDR1 WNHNN, CDR2 SYGVQD (reference sequence). CDR3 residues: CASSDMDGYEQYF. CDR3 sequence (DNA): TGCGCCAGCAGCGATATGGACGGGTACGAGCAGTACTTC.

Ten or more counts support this clone. Other DNA sequences of this sample code for an identical CDR3. The gene calls are TRBV11-3 and TRBJ1-1; maybe TRBD1 (6 bases). Trimming took off 2 bases at V and 5 bases at J, with 12 bases between the two ends. Germline CDR1 and CDR2: SGHNT and YENEEA. The CDR3 is 14 residues long. The CDR3 reads CASSLNRVGTEAFF. The CDR3 region has the DNA TGTGCCAGCAGCTTAAACAGGGTTGGTACTGAAGCTTTCTTT.

V and J are TRBV7-6 and TRBJ1-1; D is unresolved. Trimming removed 8 bases from V and 4 bases from J, with 14 bases in between. Germline-derived CDR1 and CDR2 are SGHVS and FNYEAQ. The CDR3 covers 13 residues. The CDR3 DNA sequence: TGTGCCAGCCGGTCGGACCCGGTCACTGAAGCTTTCTTT. As protein: CASRSDPVTEAFF.

This clone appeared a few times. The chain has TRBV6-1 and TRBJ2-1; D ambiguous. The germline V and J ends were trimmed by 1 base and 7 bases, with 20 bases remaining between them. This CDR3 spans 17 amino acids. CDR1 MNHNS and CDR2 SASEGT come from the germline V gene. The CDR3: CASSEGMQPPIRNEQFF. The CDR3, as DNA: TGTGCCAGCAGTGAAGGGATGCAACCCCCCATTCGGAATGAGCAGTTCTTC.

The J gene is TRBJ2-1, the V gene TRBV7-3; the match to TRBD1 covers 7 bases. V was clipped by 7 bases and J by 6 bases; unmatched bases: 9. The CDR3 runs to 14 residues. The germline CDR1 and CDR2 sequences are SGHTA and FQGTGA. CDR3 bases: TGTGCCAGCACCTCCGACAGGGCTGGCAATGAGCAGTTCTTC. Amino acid sequence: CASTSDRAGNEQFF. The full variable domain, rest sourced from reference TRBV7-3 and TRBJ2-1, is GAGVSQTPSNKVTEKGKYVELRCDPISGHTALYWYRQSLGQGPEFLIYFQGTGAADDSGLPNDRFFAVRPEGSVSTLKIQRTERGDSAVYLCASTSDRAGNEQFFGPGTRLTVL.

V usage is TRBV28 and J usage is TRBJ2-5; 8 bases are shared with TRBD1. This CDR3 comprises 16 residues. Germline CDR1 and CDR2: MDHEN and SYDVKM. J gave up 2 bases and V 6 bases, and 11 bases lay outside the gene matches. CDR3 sequence: CASRPFTGQGQETQYF. The CDR3 coding sequence is TGTGCCAGCAGGCCCTTCACCGGACAGGGACAAGAGACCCAGTACTTC.

This chain connects TRBV5-6 to TRBJ1-2; D is undetermined. The CDR3 spans 14 residues. Germline CDR1 reads SGHDT; CDR2 reads YYEEEE. V lost 4 bases, J lost 5 bases, and 15 bases lay in between. This CDR3 is CASSPWVGPYGYTF. The CDR3 DNA reads as TGTGCCAGCAGCCCCTGGGTAGGGCCTTATGGCTACACCTTC.

The chain carries TRBV7-8 and TRBJ2-7; D uncertain. The germline gives CDR1 SGHVS, CDR2 FQNEAQ. This CDR3 is 13 amino acids long. V dropped 6 bases and J dropped 3 bases, with 12 bases sitting between them. CDR3 protein: CASSVRSLYEQYF. The CDR3 DNA sequence: TGTGCCAGCAGTGTGAGGAGCCTCTACGAGCAGTACTTC.

The rearrangement joins TRBV29-1 to TRBJ2-3, with a tentative D call TRBD2 (6 bases). Trimming cost V 0 bases and J 4 bases, with 14 bases left between them. Germline assignment: CDR1 SQVTM and CDR2 ANQGSEA. The CDR3 totals 15 residues. This CDR3 reads CSVEDTGGSSDTQYF. The CDR3 nucleotides read TGCAGCGTTGAAGATACCGGGGGTAGCTCAGATACGCAGTATTTT.

The sample holds a few counts of this clone. The chain employs TRBV7-9 and TRBJ1-4, with TRBD1 as a possible D gene (6 bases). The CDR3 runs to 15 residues. Germline V gene data show CDR1 as SEHNR and CDR2 as FQNEAQ (reference sequence). With 6 bases removed from V and 8 bases from J, the gap between germline ends came to 19 bases. The CDR3 coding sequence is TGTGCCAGCAGTTTTGGGGACCTTACAGGGGAAAAACTGTTTTTT. It yields the protein CASSFGDLTGEKLFF.

The V call is TRBV11-2, the J call TRBJ2-3; the D gene is possibly TRBD2 (6 bases). Trimming shortened V by 3 bases and J by 6 bases, and 13 bases separated the two germline ends. This CDR3 has 14 amino acids. Germline lookup yields CDR1 SGHAT and CDR2 FQNNGV. Here the CDR3 DNA reads TGTGCCAGCAGCTTCAATCGGGGGTCCGATACGCAGTATTTT. Protein sequence: CASSFNRGSDTQYF.

This chain uses TRBV6-1 with TRBJ2-2, with 9 bases lining up with TRBD1. V gave up 5 bases and J gave up 8 bases; unmatched junction bases: 6. CDR1 and CDR2 from the germline V gene are MNHNS and SASEGT. The CDR3 runs to 14 residues. The CDR3: CASSTDRGFGELFF. CDR3 in DNA: TGTGCCAGCAGTACGGACAGGGGTTTTGGGGAGCTGTTTTTT.

Comments on this clone: The sample holds other DNA sequences that translate to the same CDR3. The V call is TRBV28, the J call TRBJ1-5; D gene uncertain. Germline CDR1 and CDR2: MDHEN and SYDVKM. There are 13 residues in the CDR3. V gave up 5 bases and J gave up 3 bases, with 8 bases separating them. DNA for the CDR3: TGTGCCAGCAGTCGAAGCCCCAATCAGCCCCAGCATTTT. Translation gives CASSRSPNQPQHF.

As to this clone: This likely came from a read error, as a far larger clone is one base away. This sample also contains other DNA sequences that code for the same CDR3. The rearrangement links TRBV6-5 to TRBJ2-7; a weak D match, TRBD1 (6 bases). Trimming pared 6 bases from V and 3 bases from J, leaving 12 bases between. This CDR3 region has 13 residues. Germline CDR1 MNHEY, CDR2 SVGAGI. The CDR3 DNA reads TGTGCCAGCAGCCTTGTAGGGGGCTACGAGCAGTACTTC. This codes for CASSLVGGYEQYF.

This clone has a single count. V gene TRBV5-5 combines with J gene TRBJ2-6, with 7 positions matching TRBD2. The CDR3 contains 15 residues. Germline V gives CDR1 SGHKS, CDR2 YYEKEE (reference sequence). V was clipped by 4 bases and J by 4 bases; unmatched bases: 5. CDR3 amino acids: CASSPSGVGANVLTF. Here the CDR3 DNA reads TGTGCCAGCAGCCCAAGCGGGGTGGGGGCCAACGTCCTGACTTTC. The full variable domain, completed using reference TRBV5-5 and TRBJ2-6, is DAGVTQSPTHLIKTRGQQVTLRCSPISGHKSVSWYQQVLGQGPQFIFQYYEKEERGRGNFPDRFSARQFPNYSSELNVNALLLGDSALYLCASSPSGVGANVLTFGAGSRLTVL.

The CDR3 nucleotides are TGCGCCAGCAGTCCCAAGCTCAGGTGTCCTAAAGGCAATCAGCCCCAGCATTTT. Residues: CASSPKLRCPKGNQPQHF. This chain joins TRBV23-1 and TRBJ1-5; D ambiguous. TRBV23-1 is labeled an ORF, and its function is uncertain. The CDR3 is made up of 18 amino acids. V lost 4 bases and J 2 bases, leaving 21 bases between the germline ends.

This clone was detected once. The chain uses TRBV2 and TRBJ2-7; the match to TRBD1 covers 11 bases. Germline CDR1 SNHLY, CDR2 FYNNEI. The CDR3 contains 14 residues. J lost 3 bases, V lost 8 bases, and 6 bases had no gene match. CDR3 nucleotides: TGTGCCAGCGGACTCGGGACAGGGGGCTACGAGCAGTACTTC. Translating gives CASGLGTGGYEQYF.

In the case of this clone: The sample carries other DNA sequences with the same CDR3. The CDR3 nucleotides read TGTGCCAGCAGCCCTGGGACAAGCACAGATACGCAGTATTTT. The encoded protein is CASSPGTSTDTQYF. The chain carries TRBV7-3 and TRBJ2-3; TRBD1 is a possible D gene (6 bases). Germline V CDR1 and CDR2: SGHTA, FQGTGA. This CDR3 has 14 residues. V was shortened by 5 bases and J by 0 bases, with 9 bases between the two germline ends. Using reference TRBV7-3 and TRBJ2-3 for the parts outside the CDR3, the full variable domain is GAGVSQTPSNKVTEKGKYVELRCDPISGHTALYWYRQSLGQGPEFLIYFQGTGAADDSGLPNDRFFAVRPEGSVSTLKIQRTERGDSAVYLCASSPGTSTDTQYFGPGTRLTVL.

This clone appeared many times. This chain links TRBV19 with TRBJ2-2, with D possibly matching TRBD1 (5 bases). CDR1 and CDR2 from the germline V gene are LNHDA and SQIVND (reference sequence). Trimming removed 1 base from V and 4 bases from J, with 16 bases in between. The CDR3 totals 17 residues. The CDR3 spells CASSIVGTGFSTGELFF. For the CDR3, the DNA is TGTGCCAGTAGTATAGTAGGCACAGGCTTTAGCACCGGGGAGCTGTTTTTT.

This chain's CDR3 is CASSQRRWGEGYTEAFF. In DNA form, the CDR3 reads TGTGCCAGCAGCCAAAGACGATGGGGGGAGGGTTACACTGAAGCTTTCTTT. This chain connects TRBV4-2 to TRBJ1-1, with D possibly TRBD1 on 5 matching bases. Trimming took 2 bases from V and 3 from J, leaving 19 bases between them. CDR3 size: 17 residues. Germline lookup yields CDR1 LGHNA and CDR2 YNFKEQ.

The chain employs TRBV21-1 and TRBJ2-2; the DNA was not used to check the table's D call, TRBD2. TRBV21-1 is recorded as a pseudogene. The CDR3 loop spans 17 amino acids. The DNA for the CDR3 is TGTGCCAGCAGCGGAGGGACTAGCGGGAGCTCCACCGGGGAGCTGTTTTTT. This translates into CASSGGTSGSSTGELFF.

CDR3 sequence: CASSLVTVVGELFF. Here the CDR3 DNA reads TGCGCCAGCAGCCTCGTGACAGTTGTAGGGGAGCTGTTTTTT. V is TRBV5-1 and J is TRBJ2-2, with a possible D match to TRBD1 (5 bases). V was pared by 4 bases and J by 8 bases, with 15 bases between. The CDR3 has 14 residues. Per the germline V gene, CDR1 is SGHRS and CDR2 is YFSETQ.